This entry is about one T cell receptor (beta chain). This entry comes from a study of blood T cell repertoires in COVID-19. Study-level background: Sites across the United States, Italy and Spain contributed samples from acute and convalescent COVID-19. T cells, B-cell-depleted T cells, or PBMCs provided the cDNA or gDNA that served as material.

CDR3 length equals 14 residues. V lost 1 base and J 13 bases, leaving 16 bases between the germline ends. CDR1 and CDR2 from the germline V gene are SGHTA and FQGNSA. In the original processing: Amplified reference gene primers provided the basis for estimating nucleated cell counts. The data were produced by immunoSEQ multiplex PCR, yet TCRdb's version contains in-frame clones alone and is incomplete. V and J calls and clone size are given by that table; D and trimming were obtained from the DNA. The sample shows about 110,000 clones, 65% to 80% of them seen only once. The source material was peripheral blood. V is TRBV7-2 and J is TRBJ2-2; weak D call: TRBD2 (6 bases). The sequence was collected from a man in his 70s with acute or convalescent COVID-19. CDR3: CASSLGLGGVGLFF. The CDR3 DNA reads TGTGCCAGCAGCTTAGGTCTCGGCGGGGTAGGGCTGTTTTTT.